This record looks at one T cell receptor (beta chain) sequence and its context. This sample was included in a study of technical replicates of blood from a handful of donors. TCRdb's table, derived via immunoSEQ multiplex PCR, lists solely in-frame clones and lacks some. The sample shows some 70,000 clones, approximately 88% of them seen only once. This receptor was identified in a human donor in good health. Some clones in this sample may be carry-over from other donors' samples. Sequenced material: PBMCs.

The DNA of the CDR3 is TGTGCCAGCAGCCAAGAATGGGCGGGAGGGCCTGGTTACGAGCAGTACTTC. Translating gives CASSQEWAGGPGYEQYF. V and J are TRBV4-2 and TRBJ2-7; 9 bases match TRBD2. From germline, CDR1 is LGHNA and CDR2 YNFKEQ. This CDR3 is 17 amino acids long. Trimming removed 0 bases from V and 4 bases from J; junction bases left unmatched: 10.